The 9 T cell receptor beta chains presented below share a single source sample, sequenced in a study of blood T cell repertoires in COVID-19. Clones were sequenced by immunoSEQ multiplex PCR, and TCRdb holds only the in-frame ones, with some missing. The table includes approximately 410,000 clones, more than 80% detected once. The sequenced material came from peripheral blood. The receptors derive from a woman aged 25 to 39 with active or convalescent COVID-19.

The chain couples TRBV5-6 to TRBJ2-2; TRBD1 matches at 8 bases. Germline V gene data show CDR1 as SGHDT and CDR2 as YYEEEE. The CDR3 is 13 amino acids. The J segment lost 6 bases and the V segment lost 8 bases, leaving 6 bases of the junction unmatched. CDR3 nucleotide sequence: TGTGCCAGTGGCAGGGGGCTTCCCGGGGAGCTGTTTTTT. Translation: CASGRGLPGELFF. The variable domain in full, with the rest retrieved from reference TRBV5-6 and TRBJ2-2, is DAGVTQSPTHLIKTRGQQVTLRCSPKSGHDTVSWYQQALGQGPQFIFQYYEEEERQRGNFPDRFSGHQFPNYSSELNVNALLLGDSALYLCASGRGLPGELFFGEGSRLTVL.

The V gene is TRBV3-1 (or the pseudogene TRBV3-2), the J gene TRBJ2-1; 7 bases match TRBD2. This CDR3 contains 14 residues. V was clipped by 1 base and J by 9 bases; unmatched bases: 6. Germline V gene sequence: CDR1 LGHDT, CDR2 YNNKEL (reference sequence). Here the CDR3 reads CASSQGLASGEQFF. The CDR3 nucleotides read TGTGCCAGCAGCCAAGGGCTAGCTAGCGGTGAGCAGTTCTTC.

CDR3 bases: TGTGCCAGCAGCCTCGGGGGAATGAACACTGAAGCTTTCTTT. Translated: CASSLGGMNTEAFF. The gene calls are TRBV3-1 (or the pseudogene TRBV3-2) and TRBJ1-1, with a weak D call TRBD1 (5 bases). The CDR3 spans 14 residues. The V end was cut by 4 bases, the J end by 0 bases, with 9 bases between. Per the germline V gene, CDR1 is LGHDT and CDR2 is YNNKEL (reference sequence).

This chain connects TRBV4-1 to TRBJ2-1; tentatively, D is TRBD2 (5 bases). V lost 0 bases to trimming and J lost 7 bases, with 7 bases between them. Germline-derived CDR1 and CDR2 are MGHRA and YSYEKL. There are 13 residues in the CDR3. The DNA of the CDR3 is TGCGCCAGCAGCCAAGACGGGAATAATGAGCAGTTCTTC. Translating gives CASSQDGNNEQFF.

The J gene is TRBJ2-1, the V gene TRBV28, with 7 bases matching TRBD2. This CDR3 spans 16 amino acids. Germline CDR1 is MDHEN and CDR2 is SYDVKM. The ends lost 5 bases at V and 2 bases at J; junction bases unmatched: 9. The CDR3 region has the DNA TGTGCCAGCAGTCTCCTCCGCGGACTAGCCTACAATGAGCAGTTCTTC. Amino acids: CASSLLRGLAYNEQFF.

The V and J genes are TRBV18 and TRBJ2-1; 9 nucleotides agree with TRBD2. Germline CDR1 KGHSH, CDR2 LQKENI. CDR3 size: 18 residues. Losses at the gene ends were 5 bases for V and 4 bases for J; bases not matched to a gene: 15. The CDR3 loop reads CASSFLLAGGVSYNEQFF. The DNA for the CDR3 is TGTGCCAGCTCATTTTTACTAGCGGGTGGGGTCTCGTACAATGAGCAGTTCTTC.

This clone was counted a single time. CDR3 protein: CASSQSGGSGGGNNEQFF. CDR3 coding DNA: TGCGCCAGCAGCCAAAGCGGAGGTAGCGGGGGGGGAAACAATGAGCAGTTCTTC. The chain employs TRBV4-1 and TRBJ2-1; 11 bases line up with TRBD2. This CDR3 has 18 amino acids. Germline V lookup: CDR1 MGHRA, CDR2 YSYEKL. The junction had 11 bases not matched to a gene; V was cut back by 2 bases and J by 5 bases.

This chain connects TRBV3-1 (or the pseudogene TRBV3-2) to TRBJ1-2; TRBD1 matches 12 bases. With V trimmed by 4 bases and J by 8 bases, 5 bases remained unmatched. CDR1 and CDR2 from the germline V gene are LGHDT and YNNKEL (reference sequence). There are 14 residues in the CDR3. This CDR3 is CASSLSGTGGGYTF. The CDR3 region has the DNA TGTGCCAGCAGCCTCTCCGGGACAGGGGGCGGCTACACCTTC.

A word on this clone: In the same sample, other DNA sequences code for this CDR3. V is TRBV5-1 and J is TRBJ2-2; perhaps TRBD1 as D (5 bases). Per germline, CDR1 SGHRS and CDR2 YFSETQ. V shed 0 bases and J shed 3 bases, with 6 bases lying between them. The CDR3 consists of 14 residues. In DNA form, the CDR3 reads TGCGCCAGCAGCTTGGTGACAGACACCGGGGAGCTGTTTTTT. Translating it yields CASSLVTDTGELFF.